This T cell receptor (beta chain) was sequenced during a study of OX40 agonist ivuxolimab in advanced cancers. The table lists this clone with a few counts. This table comes from immunoSEQ multiplex PCR, and its TCRdb copy is limited to in-frame clones, with some not included. The sample yields more than 45,000 clones, around nine tenths seen once. V lost 3 bases and J lost 7, with 13 bases in between. This CDR3 comprises 13 residues. Germline CDR1 is LGHNA and CDR2 is YNFKEQ. The chain has TRBV4-2 and TRBJ2-7; possible D gene TRBD1, 5 bases. This clonotype originated in an adult with an advanced solid tumor such as melanoma, head and neck, liver or kidney cancer. Here the sequenced sample was CD4+ or CD8+ T cells sorted from blood, taken in a trial of the OX40 agonist ivuxolimab. CDR3: CASSHFVNREQYF. CDR3 DNA sequence: TGTGCCAGCAGCCATTTCGTCAACAGGGAGCAGTACTTC.